This TCR beta chain was recovered during a study of blood T cell repertoires in COVID-19. Study overall: Acute and convalescent COVID-19 specimens originated in the United States, Italy and Spain. Sources were T cells, B-cell-depleted T cells, or PBMCs; the material itself was cDNA or gDNA.

In terms of age and location, participants ranged from roughly 18 to 90 years and lived in roughly 22 US areas. Losses at the gene ends were 4 bases for V and 2 bases for J; bases not matched to a gene: 6. The CDR3 is 16 residues long. From germline, CDR1 is SGHTA and CDR2 FQGNSA. The protocol was immunoSEQ multiplex PCR, while the TCRdb copy is restricted to in-frame clones and leaves out a portion. The repertoire holds roughly 260,000 clones, with approximately 83% as singletons. This sequence joins TRBV7-2 and TRBJ2-1; 9 bases are a match to TRBD1. The sample was PBMCs or T cells enriched from blood (not recorded which). The receptor was derived from a woman aged 40 to 50 who had been exposed to COVID-19. CDR3 loop: CASSSSGQGTYNEQFF. In nucleotides, the CDR3 is TGTGCCAGCAGCTCCTCCGGACAGGGGACCTACAATGAGCAGTTCTTC.